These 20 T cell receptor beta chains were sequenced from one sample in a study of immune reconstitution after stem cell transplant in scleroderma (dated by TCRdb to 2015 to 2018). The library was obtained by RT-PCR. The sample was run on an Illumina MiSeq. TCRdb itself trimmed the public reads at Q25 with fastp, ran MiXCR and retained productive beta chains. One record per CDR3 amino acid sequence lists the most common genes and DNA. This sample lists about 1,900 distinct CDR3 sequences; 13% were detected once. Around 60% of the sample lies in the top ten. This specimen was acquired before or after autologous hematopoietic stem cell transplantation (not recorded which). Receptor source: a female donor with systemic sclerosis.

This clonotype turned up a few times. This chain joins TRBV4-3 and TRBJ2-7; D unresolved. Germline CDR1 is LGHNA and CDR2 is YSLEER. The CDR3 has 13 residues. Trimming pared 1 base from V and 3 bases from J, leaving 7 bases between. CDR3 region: CASSQAVNYEQYF. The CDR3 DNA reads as TGCGCCAGCAGCCAAGCTGTCAACTACGAGCAGTACTTC.

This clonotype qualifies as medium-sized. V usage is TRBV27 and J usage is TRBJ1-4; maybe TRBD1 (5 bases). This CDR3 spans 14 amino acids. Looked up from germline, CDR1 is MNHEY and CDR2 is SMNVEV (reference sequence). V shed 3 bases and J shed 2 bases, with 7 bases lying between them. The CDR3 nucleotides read TGTGCCAGCAGTTTGACAGTTACTAATGAAAAACTGTTTTTT. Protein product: CASSLTVTNEKLFF.

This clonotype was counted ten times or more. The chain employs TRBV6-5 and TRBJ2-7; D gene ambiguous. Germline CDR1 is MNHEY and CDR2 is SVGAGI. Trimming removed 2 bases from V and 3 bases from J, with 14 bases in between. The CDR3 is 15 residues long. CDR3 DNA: TGTGCCAGCAGTTACGGGCCTTCCTGGATCTACGAGCAGTACTTC. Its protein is CASSYGPSWIYEQYF.

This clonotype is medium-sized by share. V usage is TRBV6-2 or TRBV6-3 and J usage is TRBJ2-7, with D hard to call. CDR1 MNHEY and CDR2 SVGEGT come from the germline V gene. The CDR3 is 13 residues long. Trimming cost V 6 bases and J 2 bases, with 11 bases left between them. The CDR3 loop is CASSSGPPYEQYF. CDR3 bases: TGTGCCAGCAGCTCCGGGCCGCCCTACGAGCAGTACTTC.

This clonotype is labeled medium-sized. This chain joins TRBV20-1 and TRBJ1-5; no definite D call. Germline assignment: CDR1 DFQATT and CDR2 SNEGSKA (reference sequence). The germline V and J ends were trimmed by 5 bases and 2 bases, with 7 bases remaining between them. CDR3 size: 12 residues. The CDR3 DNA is TGCAGTGCTTCGTGGGGCAATCAGCCCCAGCATTTT. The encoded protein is CSASWGNQPQHF.

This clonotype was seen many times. This CDR3 is CASSPDRMHSPLHF. DNA of the CDR3: TGTGCCAGCTCACCAGACAGGATGCATTCACCCCTCCACTTT. The chain employs TRBV18 and TRBJ1-6; possibly TRBD1 for D (6 bases). The CDR3 length is 14 residues. Germline V lookup: CDR1 KGHSH, CDR2 LQKENI. V was trimmed by 2 bases and J by 8 bases, leaving 10 bases between them. The full variable domain, with the rest looked up from reference TRBV18 and TRBJ1-6, is NAGVMQNPRHLVRRRGQEARLRCSPMKGHSHVYWYRQLPEEGLKFMVYLQKENIIDESGMPKERFSAEFPKEGPSILRIQQVVRGDSAAYFCASSPDRMHSPLHFGNGTRLTVT.

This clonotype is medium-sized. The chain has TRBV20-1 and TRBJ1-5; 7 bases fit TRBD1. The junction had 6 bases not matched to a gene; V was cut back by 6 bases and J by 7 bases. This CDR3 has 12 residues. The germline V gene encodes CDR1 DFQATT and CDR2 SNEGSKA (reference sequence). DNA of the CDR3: TGCAGTGCCACGACAGGGCCCCAGCCCCAGCATTTT. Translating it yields CSATTGPQPQHF.

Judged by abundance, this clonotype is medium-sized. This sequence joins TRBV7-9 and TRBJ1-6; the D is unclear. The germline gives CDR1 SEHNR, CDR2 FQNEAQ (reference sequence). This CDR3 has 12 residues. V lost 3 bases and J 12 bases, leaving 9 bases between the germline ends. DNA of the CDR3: TGTGCCAGCAGCTTGGGGTCAGAACCCCTCCACTTT. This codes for CASSLGSEPLHF. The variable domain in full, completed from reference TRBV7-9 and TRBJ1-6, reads DTGVSQNPRHKITKRGQNVTFRCDPISEHNRLYWYRQTLGQGPEFLTYFQNEAQLEKSRLLSDRFSAERPKGSFSTLEIQRTEQGDSAMYLCASSLGSEPLHFGNGTRLTVT.

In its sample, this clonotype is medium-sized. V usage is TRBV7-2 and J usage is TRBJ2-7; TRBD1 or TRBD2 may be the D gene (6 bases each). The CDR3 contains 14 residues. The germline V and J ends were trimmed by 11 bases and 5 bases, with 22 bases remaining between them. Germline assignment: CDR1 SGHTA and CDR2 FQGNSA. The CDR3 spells CAAAAGAGPHEQYF. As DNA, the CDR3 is TGTGCCGCAGCAGCAGGGGCGGGGCCCCACGAGCAGTACTTC.

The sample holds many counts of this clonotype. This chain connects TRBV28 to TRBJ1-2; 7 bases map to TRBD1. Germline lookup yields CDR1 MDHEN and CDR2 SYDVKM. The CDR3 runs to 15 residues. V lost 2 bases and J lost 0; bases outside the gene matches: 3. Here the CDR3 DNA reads TGTGCCAGCAGTTTACAGGGACAGCCTAACTATGGCTACACCTTC. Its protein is CASSLQGQPNYGYTF.

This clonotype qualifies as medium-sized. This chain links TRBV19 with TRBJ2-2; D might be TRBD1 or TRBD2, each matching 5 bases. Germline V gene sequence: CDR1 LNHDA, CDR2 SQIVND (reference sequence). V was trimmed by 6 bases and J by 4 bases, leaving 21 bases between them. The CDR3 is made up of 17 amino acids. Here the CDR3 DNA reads TGTGCCAGTAGGAACGAGGGCAGGGACCTCGGCACCGGGGAGCTGTTTTTT. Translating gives CASRNEGRDLGTGELFF.

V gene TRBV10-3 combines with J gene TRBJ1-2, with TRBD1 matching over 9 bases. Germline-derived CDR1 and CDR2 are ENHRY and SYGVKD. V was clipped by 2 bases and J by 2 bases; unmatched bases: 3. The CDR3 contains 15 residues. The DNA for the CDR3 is TGTGCCATCAGTGAGCCCGGGACAGGGAACTATGGCTACACCTTC. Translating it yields CAISEPGTGNYGYTF.

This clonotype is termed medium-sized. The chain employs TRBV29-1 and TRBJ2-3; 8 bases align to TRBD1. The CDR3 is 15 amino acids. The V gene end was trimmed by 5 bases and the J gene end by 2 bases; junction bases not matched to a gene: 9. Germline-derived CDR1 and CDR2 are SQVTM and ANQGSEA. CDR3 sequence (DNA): TGCAGCGTTACGCCCGGACAGGGCCTCACAGATACGCAGTATTTT. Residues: CSVTPGQGLTDTQYF.

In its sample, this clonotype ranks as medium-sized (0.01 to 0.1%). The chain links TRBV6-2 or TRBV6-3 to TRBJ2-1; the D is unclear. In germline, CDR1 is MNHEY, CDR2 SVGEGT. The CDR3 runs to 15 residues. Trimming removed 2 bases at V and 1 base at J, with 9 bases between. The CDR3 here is CASSYEVGSYNEQFF. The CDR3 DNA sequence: TGTGCCAGCAGTTACGAGGTCGGGTCCTACAATGAGCAGTTCTTC.

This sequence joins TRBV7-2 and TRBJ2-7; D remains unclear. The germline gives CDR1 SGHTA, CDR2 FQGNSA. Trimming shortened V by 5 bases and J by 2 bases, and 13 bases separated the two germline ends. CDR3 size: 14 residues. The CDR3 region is CASSPTFQTYEQYF. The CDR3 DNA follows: TGTGCCAGCAGCCCTACTTTCCAGACCTACGAGCAGTACTTC.

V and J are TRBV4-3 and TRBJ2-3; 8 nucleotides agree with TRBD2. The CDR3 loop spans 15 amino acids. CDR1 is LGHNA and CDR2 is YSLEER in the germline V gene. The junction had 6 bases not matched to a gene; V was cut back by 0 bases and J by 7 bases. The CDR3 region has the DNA TGCGCCAGCAGCCAAGATGGGACTAGTAGGTATACGCAGTATTTT. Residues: CASSQDGTSRYTQYF.

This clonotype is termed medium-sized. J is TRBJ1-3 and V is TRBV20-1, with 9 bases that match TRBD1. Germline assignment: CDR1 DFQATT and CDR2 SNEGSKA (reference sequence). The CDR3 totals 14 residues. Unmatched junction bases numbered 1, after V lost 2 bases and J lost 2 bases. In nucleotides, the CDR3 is TGCAGTGCTAGAAGACAGGGGGCTGGAAACACCATATATTTT. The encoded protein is CSARRQGAGNTIYF.

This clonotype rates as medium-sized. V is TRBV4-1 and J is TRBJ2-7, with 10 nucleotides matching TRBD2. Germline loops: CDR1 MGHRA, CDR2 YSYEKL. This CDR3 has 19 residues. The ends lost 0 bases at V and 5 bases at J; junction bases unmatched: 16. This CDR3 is CASSQDPVWTSGLLDEQYF. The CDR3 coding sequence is TGCGCCAGCAGCCAAGATCCGGTATGGACTAGCGGTCTTTTAGACGAGCAGTACTTC.

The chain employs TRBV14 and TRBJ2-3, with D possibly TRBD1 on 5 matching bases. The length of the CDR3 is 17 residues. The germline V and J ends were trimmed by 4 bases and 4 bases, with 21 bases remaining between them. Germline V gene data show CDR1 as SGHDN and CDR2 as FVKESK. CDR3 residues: CASSPGWAEQVADTQYF. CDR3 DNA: TGTGCCAGCAGCCCTGGGTGGGCGGAACAGGTAGCAGATACGCAGTATTTT. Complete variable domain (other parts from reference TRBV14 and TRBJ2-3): EAGVTQFPSHSVIEKGQTVTLRCDPISGHDNLYWYRRVMGKEIKFLLHFVKESKQDESGMPNNRFLAERTGGTYSTLKVQPAELEDSGVYFCASSPGWAEQVADTQYFGPGTRLTVL.

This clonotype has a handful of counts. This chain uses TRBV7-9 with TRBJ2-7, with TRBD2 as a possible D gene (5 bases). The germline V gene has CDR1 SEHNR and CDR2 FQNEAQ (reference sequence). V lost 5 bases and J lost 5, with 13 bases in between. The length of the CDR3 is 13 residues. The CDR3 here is CASSRGEGDEQYF. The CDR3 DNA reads TGTGCCAGCAGCCGGGGAGAGGGCGACGAGCAGTACTTC.